Sequencing of this TCR beta chain was carried out in a study of T cell repertoires in cytomegalovirus infection. About the research overall: Public TCR beta signatures provided an indication of both CMV infection and a matching HLA type. Study findings and constraints: Using cumulative public TCR beta family frequency, the authors identified those who carried CMV together with the relevant HLA. In two of eight donors, the top clonotype was HLA-C-restricted CMV-specific.

TCRdb re-called the reads with MiXCR, one entry per CDR3 protein. The repertoire consists of 510,000 or so distinct CDR3 sequences, with approximately 26% occurring once and the leading ten covering less than 15%. Per the germline V gene, CDR1 is DFQATT and CDR2 is SNEGSKA (reference sequence). The CDR3 extends over 16 amino acids. The V gene end was trimmed by 6 bases and the J gene end by 0 bases; junction bases not matched to a gene: 11. Of note for this clonotype: Its antigen is not known.

The chain is built from TRBV20-1 and TRBJ2-1; 7 positions match TRBD2. The clonotype was recovered from a human donor in good health (CMV status not recorded). Some clones in this sample may be carry-over from other donors' samples. Sequencing input: PBMCs. CDR3 amino acids: CSAPLGRGSSYNEQFF. In DNA form, the CDR3 reads TGCAGTGCCCCCCTGGGGAGGGGATCCTCCTACAATGAGCAGTTCTTC.